This T cell receptor beta chain was profiled in a study of blood T cell repertoires in COVID-19. Study-level background: From the United States, Italy and Spain came samples of acute and convalescent COVID-19.

V lost 1 base and J lost 2; bases outside the gene matches: 8. The CDR3 contains 16 residues. Germline lookup yields CDR1 SGHRS and CDR2 YFSETQ. As handled by the study authors: Estimation of nucleated cell counts relied on the amplification of reference gene primers. Repertoires were generated with immunoSEQ multiplex PCR, while TCRdb's copy carries only in-frame clones and drops some. V, J and clone size are those of that table, while D and trimming were read from the DNA. Among 380,000 or so clones listed, approximately 87% were seen once. Participant-given clinical history determined each cohort assignment. The recovered donors of Cohort 3 showed two negative PCRs, clearance, or symptom resolution.

The sequencing sample was made of PBMCs or T cells enriched from blood (not recorded which). The chain joins TRBV5-1 to TRBJ2-5, with 7 bases matching TRBD2. The receptor was derived from a man aged 25 to 40 who had recovered from COVID-19. The CDR3 region is CASSLRMAGVQETQYF. DNA of the CDR3: TGCGCCAGCAGCTTGAGAATGGCGGGGGTTCAAGAGACCCAGTACTTC.